These 26 T cell receptor beta chains came from one sample sequenced in a study of graft-versus-host responses after intestinal transplantation. TCRdb keeps only in-frame clones here, not all; method: immunoSEQ multiplex PCR. The sample has just over 70,000 clones, over 75% seen once. These receptors' antigens are unknown. Material: unstimulated CD4+ T cells sorted from spleen or lymph node cells, obtained before transplant. The receptors here all came from a human donor who was the organ donor for an intestinal transplant.

This clone occurred once. This chain uses TRBV30 with TRBJ2-3; 8 bases agree with TRBD2. This CDR3 is 15 amino acids long. V lost 2 bases to trimming and J lost 4 bases; unmatched junction nucleotides: 8. Germline V gene lookup returns CDR1 GTSNPN and CDR2 SVGIG (reference sequence). CDR3 loop: CAWSPGGGQSDTQYF. CDR3 in DNA: TGTGCCTGGAGTCCGGGGGGGGGCCAATCAGATACGCAGTATTTT.

V usage is TRBV28 and J usage is TRBJ1-6; 8 bases match TRBD1. Germline loops: CDR1 MDHEN, CDR2 SYDVKM. V shed 5 bases, J shed 6 bases, and the junction held 3 bases outside the gene matches. The CDR3 length is 14 residues. The CDR3 protein is CASSIGQGNSPLHF. DNA for the CDR3: TGTGCCAGCAGTATCGGACAGGGTAATTCACCCCTCCACTTT.

The rearrangement joins TRBV4-1 to TRBJ1-5; D remains ambiguous. The CDR3 spans 16 residues. Per germline, CDR1 MGHRA and CDR2 YSYEKL. The V end lost 0 bases, the J end lost 2 bases, and 11 bases lay between the germline ends. Here the CDR3 DNA reads TGCGCCAGCAGCCAAGATGCCGGGTTTGGCAATCAGCCCCAGCATTTT. This gives the protein CASSQDAGFGNQPQHF.

V is TRBV6-1 and J is TRBJ2-4, with D unresolved. The length of the CDR3 is 12 residues. Germline assignment: CDR1 MNHNS and CDR2 SASEGT. V gave up 6 bases and J gave up 5 bases, with 8 bases separating them. CDR3 DNA: TGTGCCAGCAGCCCGGCGGAAAACATTCAGTACTTC. It codes for CASSPAENIQYF.

The chain has TRBV9 and TRBJ2-3, with 12 positions matching TRBD2. The CDR3 is 15 amino acids. V lost 2 bases, J lost 4 bases, and 2 bases stayed unmatched. CDR1 SGDLS and CDR2 YYNGEE come from the germline V gene. The CDR3 sequence is CASSVASGGADTQYF. The CDR3, as DNA: TGTGCCAGCAGCGTGGCTAGCGGGGGGGCAGATACGCAGTATTTT.

This chain uses TRBV19 with TRBJ2-2, with D unresolved. The CDR3 is 17 amino acids. V lost 5 bases, J lost 1 base, and 17 bases lay in between. The germline CDR1 and CDR2 sequences are LNHDA and SQIVND (reference sequence). The CDR3 loop is CASSLEPLTLNTGELFF. CDR3 nucleotide sequence: TGTGCCAGTAGTTTGGAGCCGCTAACCTTGAACACCGGGGAGCTGTTTTTT.

The J gene is TRBJ2-5, the V gene TRBV2, with 7 bases fitting TRBD2. Germline-derived CDR1 and CDR2 are SNHLY and FYNNEI. With 5 bases clipped from V and 1 base from J, the junction kept 10 bases outside the gene matches. The CDR3 runs to 16 residues. CDR3 sequence (DNA): TGTGCCAGCAGTTCTGCGGGACTACCAATCCAAGAGACCCAGTACTTC. Protein sequence: CASSSAGLPIQETQYF.

The CDR3 sequence: CASSLPGQGVTGNTIYF. Here the CDR3 DNA reads TGTGCCAGCAGCCTACCGGGACAGGGTGTAACTGGAAACACCATATATTTT. The J gene is TRBJ1-3, the V gene TRBV28, with 9 bases aligning to TRBD1. The V segment lost 6 bases and the J segment 2 bases; nucleotides outside the gene matches: 11. The CDR3 runs to 17 residues. Germline V gene sequence: CDR1 MDHEN, CDR2 SYDVKM.

The J gene is TRBJ1-5, the V gene TRBV18; 8 bases are shared with TRBD1. CDR3 size: 15 residues. Germline values: CDR1 KGHSH, CDR2 LQKENI. J was trimmed by 2 bases and V by 6 bases; bases with no gene match: 6. The CDR3 DNA is TGTGCCAGCTCCCCCGGGACAGGTGGCAATCAGCCCCAGCATTTT. Residues: CASSPGTGGNQPQHF.

A word on this clone: The sample contains more than one DNA sequence encoding this CDR3. This chain connects TRBV28 to TRBJ2-1, with 9 nucleotides matching TRBD2. The germline gives CDR1 MDHEN, CDR2 SYDVKM. This CDR3 comprises 16 residues. The J segment lost 0 bases and the V segment lost 4 bases, leaving 4 bases of the junction unmatched. CDR3 sequence: CASSSPAGGSYNEQFF. The CDR3 DNA sequence: TGTGCCAGCAGTTCCCCAGCGGGGGGCTCCTACAATGAGCAGTTCTTC.

V is TRBV18 and J is TRBJ2-7, with 9 nucleotides matching TRBD2. Germline V gives CDR1 KGHSH, CDR2 LQKENI. The CDR3 contains 15 residues. V was clipped by 8 bases and J by 2 bases; unmatched bases: 10. The CDR3 region is CASAGGAGGAYEQYV. The CDR3 DNA is TGTGCCAGCGCAGGGGGAGCGGGGGGAGCCTACGAGCAGTACGTC.

This sequence joins TRBV7-8 and TRBJ2-3; D perhaps matches TRBD1 (6 bases). The CDR3 length is 14 residues. The germline V and J ends were trimmed by 5 bases and 2 bases, with 11 bases remaining between them. Germline V CDR1 and CDR2: SGHVS, FQNEAQ. Here the CDR3 DNA reads TGTGCCAGCAGCCGAAGACAGGACACAGATACGCAGTATTTT. Its protein product is CASSRRQDTDTQYF.

The V gene is TRBV7-9, the J gene TRBJ1-1, with no clear D. The CDR3 is 12 residues long. In germline, CDR1 is SEHNR, CDR2 FQNEAQ (reference sequence). The ends were cut back, 5 bases at V and 1 base at J, with 5 bases in the middle. This CDR3 is CASSHSNTEAFF. The DNA of the CDR3 is TGTGCCAGCAGCCACTCGAACACTGAAGCTTTCTTT.

V gene TRBV4-3 combines with J gene TRBJ2-1; the match to TRBD2 covers 9 bases. CDR3 length: 13 residues. Germline V gene lookup returns CDR1 LGHNA and CDR2 YSLEER. The J segment lost 15 bases and the V segment lost 2 bases, leaving 8 bases of the junction unmatched. The CDR3 protein is CASSQNVAGVAFF. As DNA, the CDR3 is TGCGCCAGCAGCCAAAATGTAGCGGGGGTAGCGTTCTTC.

The chain recombines TRBV7-8 with TRBJ1-4; TRBD1 is a possible D gene (6 bases). Trimming stripped 3 bases from V and 0 bases from J, with 17 bases between. Germline V gene lookup returns CDR1 SGHVS and CDR2 FQNEAQ. This CDR3 is 18 amino acids long. CDR3 sequence: CASSFPMDRNPTNEKLFF. The CDR3 DNA is TGTGCCAGCAGCTTTCCTATGGACAGAAATCCAACTAATGAAAAACTGTTTTTT.

The chain is built from TRBV6-5 and TRBJ1-1, with D perhaps TRBD1 (6 bases). V was trimmed by 6 bases and J by 6 bases, leaving 11 bases between them. From germline, CDR1 is MNHEY and CDR2 SVGAGI. The CDR3 consists of 12 residues. CDR3 sequence: CASRARTAEAFF. CDR3 bases: TGTGCCAGCAGAGCCCGGACAGCTGAAGCTTTCTTT.

The V and J genes are TRBV25-1 and TRBJ1-6; D unclear. CDR3 length: 14 amino acids. V dropped 1 base and J dropped 7 bases, with 8 bases sitting between them. Germline CDR1 and CDR2: MGHDK and SYGVNS. In DNA, the CDR3 is TGTGCCAGCAGTGAATCGTGGGAGAATTCACCCCTCCACTTT. This gives the protein CASSESWENSPLHF.

The CDR3 spells CASSYRQGAYTQYF. The CDR3 DNA reads TGTGCCAGCAGTTATAGACAGGGGGCTTATACGCAGTATTTT. V gene TRBV6-5 combines with J gene TRBJ2-3, with 10 positions matching TRBD1. Germline V CDR1 and CDR2: MNHEY, SVGAGI. The V and J ends lost 3 bases and 7 bases, in that order; junction bases with no gene match: 4. This CDR3 spans 14 amino acids.

The chain is built from TRBV4-1 and TRBJ1-1; D gene ambiguous. Germline assignment: CDR1 MGHRA and CDR2 YSYEKL. The CDR3 is made up of 12 amino acids. V was shortened by 5 bases and J by 0 bases, with 4 bases between the two germline ends. This CDR3 reads CASSFMNTEAFF. CDR3 coding DNA: TGCGCCAGCAGCTTTATGAACACTGAAGCTTTCTTT.

This clone was seen more than once but under ten times. This chain connects TRBV6-5 to TRBJ2-5; possibly TRBD1 for D (6 bases). The germline gives CDR1 MNHEY, CDR2 SVGAGI. Trimming stripped 2 bases from V and 2 bases from J, with 6 bases between. The CDR3 is 13 amino acids. The CDR3 bases are TGTGCCAGCAGTTACAGGGGGCAAGAGACCCAGTACTTC. Its translation is CASSYRGQETQYF.

This clone was recorded only once. The gene calls are TRBV29-1 and TRBJ1-5, with 8 bases matching TRBD1. J gave up 12 bases and V 3 bases, and 13 bases lay outside the gene matches. The CDR3 loop spans 14 amino acids. Looked up from germline, CDR1 is SQVTM and CDR2 is ANQGSEA. The CDR3 nucleotides read TGCAGCGTTGATGATGGTCAGGGGGCCGGTCTCCAGCATTTT. This codes for CSVDDGQGAGLQHF.

This chain joins TRBV29-1 and TRBJ2-5, with D perhaps TRBD1 (6 bases). This CDR3 comprises 14 residues. Germline V CDR1 and CDR2: SQVTM, ANQGSEA. V was cut by 0 bases and J by 7 bases, with 15 bases left in between. The CDR3 loop reads CSVEEWAKQGTQYF. The CDR3 DNA is TGCAGCGTTGAAGAGTGGGCCAAACAGGGGACCCAGTACTTC.

V is TRBV7-6 and J is TRBJ2-5; 8 bases fit TRBD2. There are 15 residues in the CDR3. V was pared by 2 bases and J by 9 bases, with 11 bases of the junction left unmatched. Germline CDR1 SGHVS, CDR2 FNYEAQ. The CDR3 DNA reads as TGTGCCAGCAGCTTATCGGGGGGGACACGGAGTCCCCAGTACTTC. Encoded protein: CASSLSGGTRSPQYF. The full variable domain, with the rest looked up from reference TRBV7-6 and TRBJ2-5, is GAGVSQSPRYKVTKRGQDVALRCDPISGHVSLYWYRQALGQGPEFLTYFNYEAQQDKSGLPNDRFSAERPEGSISTLTIQRTEQRDSAMYRCASSLSGGTRSPQYFGPGTRLLVL.

The chain is built from TRBV15 and TRBJ2-2; no reliable D call. The germline gives CDR1 LNHNV, CDR2 YYDKDF (reference sequence). The CDR3 runs to 16 residues. The V end was cut by 1 base, the J end by 4 bases, with 13 bases between. The CDR3 loop reads CATSRGRGAVTGELFF. DNA of the CDR3: TGTGCCACCAGCAGAGGTCGTGGTGCGGTCACCGGGGAGCTGTTTTTT.

The chain carries TRBV5-4 and TRBJ2-3; the match to TRBD1 covers 8 bases. J was trimmed by 2 bases and V by 4 bases; bases with no gene match: 6. CDR1 and CDR2 (germline): SGHNT, YYREEE (reference sequence). CDR3 length equals 15 residues. CDR3 protein: CASSMWDRTTDTQYF. Here the CDR3 DNA reads TGTGCCAGCAGCATGTGGGACAGGACCACAGATACGCAGTATTTT.

This clone was observed once. This rearrangement joins TRBV5-4 to TRBJ1-6; D unclear. Germline CDR1 SGHNT, CDR2 YYREEE (reference sequence). Deletions cut 0 bases from V and 3 bases from J, with 10 bases between. The CDR3 runs to 16 residues. The CDR3 is CASSLAGLNYNSPLHF. The CDR3 nucleotides read TGTGCCAGCAGCTTGGCCGGACTGAACTATAATTCACCCCTCCACTTT.